This T cell receptor beta chain was recovered during a study of blood T cell repertoires in COVID-19. The wider study: PBMCs, B-cell-depleted T cells, or T cells provided the cDNA or gDNA that made up the material.

Germline V gene data show CDR1 as SGHTA and CDR2 as FQGTGA. V lost 5 bases and J lost 7, with 9 bases in between. CDR3 length equals 13 residues. Authors' processing steps: Amplified reference gene primers provided the basis for estimating nucleated cell counts. Sequencing was performed with immunoSEQ multiplex PCR; in TCRdb, only in-frame clones are kept and a portion is missing. The V and J calls and clone size were taken over from that table, and D and trimming were inferred from the DNA. Here the sample spans around 470,000 clones, about 90% being singletons. The clonotype was recovered from a man younger than 35 who had recovered from COVID-19. The gene calls are TRBV7-3 and TRBJ1-6; D gene unclear. The sequencing input was PBMCs or T cells enriched from blood (not recorded which). The CDR3 sequence: CASSTLGNSPLHF. CDR3 bases: TGTGCCAGCAGCACCCTAGGCAATTCACCCCTCCACTTT.